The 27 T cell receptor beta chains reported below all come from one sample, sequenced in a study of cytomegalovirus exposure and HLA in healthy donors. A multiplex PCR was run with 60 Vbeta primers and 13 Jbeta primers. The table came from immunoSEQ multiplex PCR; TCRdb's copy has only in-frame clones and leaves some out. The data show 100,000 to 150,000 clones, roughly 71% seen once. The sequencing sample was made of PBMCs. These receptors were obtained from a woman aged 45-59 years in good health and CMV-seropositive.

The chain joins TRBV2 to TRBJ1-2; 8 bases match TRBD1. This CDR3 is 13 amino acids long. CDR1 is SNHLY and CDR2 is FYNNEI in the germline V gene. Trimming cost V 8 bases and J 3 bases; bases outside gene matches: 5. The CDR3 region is CASAGTGDYGYTF. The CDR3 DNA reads TGTGCCAGCGCCGGGACAGGAGACTATGGCTACACCTTC.

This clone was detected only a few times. CDR3 sequence: CASIGTGGFPAFF. CDR3 DNA: TGTGCCAGCATCGGGACAGGGGGCTTTCCCGCTTTCTTT. The chain joins TRBV6-1 to TRBJ1-1, with 12 bases lining up with TRBD1. V was clipped by 7 bases and J by 11 bases; unmatched bases: 8. CDR3 length equals 13 residues. Germline V CDR1 and CDR2: MNHNS, SASEGT.

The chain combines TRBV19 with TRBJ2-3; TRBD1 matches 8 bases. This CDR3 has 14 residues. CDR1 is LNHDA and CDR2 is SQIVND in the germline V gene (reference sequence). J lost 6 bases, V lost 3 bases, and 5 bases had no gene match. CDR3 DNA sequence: TGTGCCAGTAGTATTGGGACAGGATGGGATACGCAGTATTTT. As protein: CASSIGTGWDTQYF.

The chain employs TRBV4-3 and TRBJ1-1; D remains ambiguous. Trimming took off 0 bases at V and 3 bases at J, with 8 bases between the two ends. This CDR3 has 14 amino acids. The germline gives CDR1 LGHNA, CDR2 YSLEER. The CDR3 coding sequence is TGCGCCAGCAGCCAAGATCTCCCGGACACTGAAGCTTTCTTT. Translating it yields CASSQDLPDTEAFF.

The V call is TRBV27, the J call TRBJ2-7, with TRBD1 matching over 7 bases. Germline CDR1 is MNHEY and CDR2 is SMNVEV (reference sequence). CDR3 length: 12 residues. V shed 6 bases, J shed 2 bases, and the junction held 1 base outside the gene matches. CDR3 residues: CASRQGPYEQYF. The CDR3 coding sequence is TGTGCCAGCAGACAGGGGCCCTACGAGCAGTACTTC.

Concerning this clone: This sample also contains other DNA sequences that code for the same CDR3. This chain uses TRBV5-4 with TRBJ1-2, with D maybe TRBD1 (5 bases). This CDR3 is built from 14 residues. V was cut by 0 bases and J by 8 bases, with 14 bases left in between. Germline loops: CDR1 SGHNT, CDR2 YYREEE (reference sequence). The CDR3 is CASSLGGTGDGYTF. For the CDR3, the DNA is TGTGCCAGCAGCTTGGGCGGGACGGGCGACGGCTACACCTTC.

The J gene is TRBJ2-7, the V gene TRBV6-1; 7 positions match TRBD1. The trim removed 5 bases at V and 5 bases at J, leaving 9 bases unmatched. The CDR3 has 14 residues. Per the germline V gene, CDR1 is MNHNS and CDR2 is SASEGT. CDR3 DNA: TGTGCCAGCAGTAGGGCACAGGGGAGCGACGAGCAGTACTTC. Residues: CASSRAQGSDEQYF.

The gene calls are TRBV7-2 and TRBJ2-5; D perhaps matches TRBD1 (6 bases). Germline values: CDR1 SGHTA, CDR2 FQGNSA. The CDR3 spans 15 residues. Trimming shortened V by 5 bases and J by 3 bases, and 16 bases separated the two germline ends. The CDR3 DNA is TGTGCCAGCAGCCCGCAGGGGTGGCGGGAAGAGACCCAGTACTTC. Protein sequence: CASSPQGWREETQYF.

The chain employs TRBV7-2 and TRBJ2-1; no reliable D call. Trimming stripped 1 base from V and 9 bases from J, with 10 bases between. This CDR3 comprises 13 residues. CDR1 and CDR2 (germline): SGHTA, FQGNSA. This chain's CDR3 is CASSLGARTEQFF. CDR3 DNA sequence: TGTGCCAGCAGCTTAGGAGCGAGAACTGAGCAGTTCTTC. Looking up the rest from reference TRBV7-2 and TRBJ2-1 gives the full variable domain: GAGVSQSPSNKVTEKGKDVELRCDPISGHTALYWYRQSLGQGLEFLIYFQGNSAPDKSGLPSDRFSAERTGGSVSTLTIQRTQQEDSAVYLCASSLGARTEQFFGPGTRLTVL.

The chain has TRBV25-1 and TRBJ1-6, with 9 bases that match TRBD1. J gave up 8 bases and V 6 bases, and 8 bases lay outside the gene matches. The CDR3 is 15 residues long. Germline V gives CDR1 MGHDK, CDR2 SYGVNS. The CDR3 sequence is CASSPGQGKDSPLHF. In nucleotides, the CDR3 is TGTGCCAGCAGCCCCGGACAGGGGAAAGATTCACCCCTCCACTTT.

The CDR3 protein is CASSGEGQGSKNIQYF. The CDR3 coding sequence is TGCGCCAGCAGCGGGGAAGGACAGGGATCGAAAAACATTCAGTACTTC. This chain joins TRBV5-1 and TRBJ2-4, with TRBD1 matching 8 bases. This CDR3 has 16 amino acids. With 4 bases clipped from V and 4 bases from J, the junction kept 10 bases outside the gene matches. Germline CDR1 SGHRS, CDR2 YFSETQ.

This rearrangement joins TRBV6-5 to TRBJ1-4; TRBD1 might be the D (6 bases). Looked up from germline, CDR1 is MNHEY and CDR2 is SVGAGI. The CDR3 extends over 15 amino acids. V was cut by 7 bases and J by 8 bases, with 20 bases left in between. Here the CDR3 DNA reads TGTGCCAGCAAGGGGTCCAGGGGCGCTGGGGAAAAACTGTTTTTT. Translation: CASKGSRGAGEKLFF.

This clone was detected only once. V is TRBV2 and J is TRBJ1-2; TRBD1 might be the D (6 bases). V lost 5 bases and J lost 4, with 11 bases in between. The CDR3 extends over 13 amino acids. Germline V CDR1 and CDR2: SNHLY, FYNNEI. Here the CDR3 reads CASSLDRSYGYTF. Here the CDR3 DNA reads TGTGCCAGCAGTCTCGACAGGAGCTATGGCTACACCTTC.

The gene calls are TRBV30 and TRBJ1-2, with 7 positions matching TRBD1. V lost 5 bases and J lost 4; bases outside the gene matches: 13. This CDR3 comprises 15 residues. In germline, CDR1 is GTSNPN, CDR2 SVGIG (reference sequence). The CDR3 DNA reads TGTGCCTGGGGAAAGACAGGGAGCCACCGCTATGGCTACACCTTC. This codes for CAWGKTGSHRYGYTF.

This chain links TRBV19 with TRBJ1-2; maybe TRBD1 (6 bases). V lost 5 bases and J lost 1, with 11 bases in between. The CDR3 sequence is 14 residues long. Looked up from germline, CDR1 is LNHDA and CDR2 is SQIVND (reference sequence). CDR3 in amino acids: CASSPRTVNYGYTF. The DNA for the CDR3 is TGTGCCAGTAGTCCGAGGACAGTTAACTATGGCTACACCTTC.

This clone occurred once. The CDR3 sequence: CATSRVRGTGNEQFF. CDR3 in DNA: TGTGCCACCAGCAGAGTTCGGGGGACAGGGAATGAGCAGTTCTTC. This chain connects TRBV15 to TRBJ2-1, with 9 bases matching TRBD1. The CDR3 extends over 15 amino acids. The V gene's germline CDR1 is LNHNV and CDR2 YYDKDF (reference sequence). The V gene end was trimmed by 1 base and the J gene end by 7 bases; junction bases not matched to a gene: 5.

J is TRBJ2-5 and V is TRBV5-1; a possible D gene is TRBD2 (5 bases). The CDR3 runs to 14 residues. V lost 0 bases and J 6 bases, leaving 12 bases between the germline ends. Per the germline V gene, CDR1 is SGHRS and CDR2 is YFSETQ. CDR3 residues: CASSLDGSGKTQYF. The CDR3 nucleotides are TGCGCCAGCAGCTTGGACGGCTCGGGGAAGACCCAGTACTTC. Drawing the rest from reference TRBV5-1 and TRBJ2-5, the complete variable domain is KAGVTQTPRYLIKTRGQQVTLSCSPISGHRSVSWYQQTPGQGLQFLFEYFSETQRNKGNFPGRFSGRQFSNSRSEMNVSTLELGDSALYLCASSLDGSGKTQYFGPGTRLLVL.

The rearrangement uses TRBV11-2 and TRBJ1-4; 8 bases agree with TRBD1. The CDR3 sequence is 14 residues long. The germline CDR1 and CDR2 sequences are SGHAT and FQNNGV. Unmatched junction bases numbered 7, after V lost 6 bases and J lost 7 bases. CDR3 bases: TGTGCCAGCAGGGATGACAGGGGAGGTGAAAAACTGTTTTTT. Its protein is CASRDDRGGEKLFF.

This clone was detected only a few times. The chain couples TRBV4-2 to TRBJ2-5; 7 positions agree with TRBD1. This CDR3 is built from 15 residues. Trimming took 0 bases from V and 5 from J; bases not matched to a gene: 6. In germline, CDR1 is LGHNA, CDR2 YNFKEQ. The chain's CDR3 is CASSQDGQVGETQYF. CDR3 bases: TGTGCCAGCAGCCAAGATGGACAGGTCGGGGAGACCCAGTACTTC.

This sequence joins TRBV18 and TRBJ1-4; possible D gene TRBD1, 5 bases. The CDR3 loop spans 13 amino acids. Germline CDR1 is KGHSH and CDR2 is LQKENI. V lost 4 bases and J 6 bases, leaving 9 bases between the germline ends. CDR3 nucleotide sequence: TGTGCCAGCTCACAGGGGCAGGATGAAAAACTGTTTTTT. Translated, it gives CASSQGQDEKLFF.

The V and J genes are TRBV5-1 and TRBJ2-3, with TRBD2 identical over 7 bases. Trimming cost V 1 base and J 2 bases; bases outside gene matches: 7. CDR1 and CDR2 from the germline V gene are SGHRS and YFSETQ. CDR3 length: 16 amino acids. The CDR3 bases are TGCGCCAGCAGCTTGTTCGCGGGGGACCCCACAGATACGCAGTATTTT. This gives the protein CASSLFAGDPTDTQYF.

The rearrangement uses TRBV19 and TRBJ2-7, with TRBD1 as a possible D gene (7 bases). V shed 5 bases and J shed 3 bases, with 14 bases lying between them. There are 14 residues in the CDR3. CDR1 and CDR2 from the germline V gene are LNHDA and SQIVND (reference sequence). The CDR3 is CASSGGGSHYEQYF. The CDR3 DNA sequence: TGTGCCAGTAGTGGAGGGGGCTCCCACTACGAGCAGTACTTC.

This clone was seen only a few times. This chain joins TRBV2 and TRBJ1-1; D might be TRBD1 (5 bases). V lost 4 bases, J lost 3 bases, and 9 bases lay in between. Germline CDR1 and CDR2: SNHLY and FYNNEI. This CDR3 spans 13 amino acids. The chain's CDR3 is CASSVNRYTEAFF. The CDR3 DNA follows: TGTGCCAGCAGTGTAAACAGGTACACTGAAGCTTTCTTT. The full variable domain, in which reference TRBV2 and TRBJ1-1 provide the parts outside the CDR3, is EPEVTQTPSHQVTQMGQEVILRCVPISNHLYFYWYRQILGQKVEFLVSFYNNEISEKSEIFDDQFSVERPDGSNFTLKIRSTKLEDSAMYFCASSVNRYTEAFFGQGTRLTVV.

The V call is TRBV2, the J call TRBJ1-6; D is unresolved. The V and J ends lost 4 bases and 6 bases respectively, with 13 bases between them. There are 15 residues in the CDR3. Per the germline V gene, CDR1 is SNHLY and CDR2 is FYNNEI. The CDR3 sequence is CASSGGGGGNSPLHF. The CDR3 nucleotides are TGTGCCAGCAGTGGGGGAGGAGGAGGTAATTCACCCCTCCACTTT.

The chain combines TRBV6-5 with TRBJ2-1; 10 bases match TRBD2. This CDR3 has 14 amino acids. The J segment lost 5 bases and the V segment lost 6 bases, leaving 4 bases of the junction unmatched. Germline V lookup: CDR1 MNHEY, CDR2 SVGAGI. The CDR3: CASSLAGEDNEQFF. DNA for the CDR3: TGTGCCAGCAGCCTAGCGGGGGAAGACAATGAGCAGTTCTTC.

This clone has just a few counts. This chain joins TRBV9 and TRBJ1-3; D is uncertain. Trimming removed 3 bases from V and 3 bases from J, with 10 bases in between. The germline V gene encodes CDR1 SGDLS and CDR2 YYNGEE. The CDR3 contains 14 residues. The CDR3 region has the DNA TGTGCCAGCAGCGCCCTCGTCTATGGAAACACCATATATTTT. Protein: CASSALVYGNTIYF.

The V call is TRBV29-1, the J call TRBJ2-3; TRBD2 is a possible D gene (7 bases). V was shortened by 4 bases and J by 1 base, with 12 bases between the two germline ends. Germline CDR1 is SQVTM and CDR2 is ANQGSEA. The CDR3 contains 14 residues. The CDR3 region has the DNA TGCAGCGTTGGGGGGGGCAAGGGCACAGATACGCAGTATTTT. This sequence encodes CSVGGGKGTDTQYF.